This T cell receptor (beta chain) appears in the sequencing data of a study of blood T cell repertoires in COVID-19. The wider study: Donors in the United States, Italy and Spain gave samples during acute or convalescent COVID-19. PBMCs, B-cell-depleted T cells, or T cells were the source of the cDNA or gDNA that made up the material.

This table comes from immunoSEQ multiplex PCR, and its TCRdb copy is limited to in-frame clones, with some not included. The data contain about 170,000 clones, roughly 86% of them singletons. This sequence originates from a woman aged 80 or over with COVID-19, enrolled during active disease. The sample was peripheral blood.

For the CDR3, the DNA is TGTGCCAGTGACAGGGGACTAGCGGGAGGTGGGGAGACCCAGTACTTC. This codes for CASDRGLAGGGETQYF. The chain links TRBV19 to TRBJ2-5; TRBD2 agrees at 15 bases. In germline, CDR1 is LNHDA, CDR2 SQIVND (reference sequence). Trimming removed 8 bases from V and 5 bases from J; junction bases left unmatched: 9. This CDR3 comprises 16 residues.